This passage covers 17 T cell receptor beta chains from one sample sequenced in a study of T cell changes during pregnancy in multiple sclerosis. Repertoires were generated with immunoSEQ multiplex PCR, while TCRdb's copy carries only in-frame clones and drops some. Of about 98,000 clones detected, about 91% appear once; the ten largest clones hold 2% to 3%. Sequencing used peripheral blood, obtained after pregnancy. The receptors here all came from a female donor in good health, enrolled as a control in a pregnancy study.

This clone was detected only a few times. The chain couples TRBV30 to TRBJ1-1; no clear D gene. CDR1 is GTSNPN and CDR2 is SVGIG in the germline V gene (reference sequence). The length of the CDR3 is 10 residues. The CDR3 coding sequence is TGTGCGGGCCGGAACACTGAAGCTTTCTTT. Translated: CAGRNTEAFF. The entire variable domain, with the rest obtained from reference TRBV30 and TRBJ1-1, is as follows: SQTIHQWPATLVQPVGSPLSLECTVEGTSNPNLYWYRQAAGRGLQLLFYSVGIGQISSEVPQNLSASRPQDRQFILSSKKLLLSDSGFYLCAGRNTEAFFGQGTRLTVV.

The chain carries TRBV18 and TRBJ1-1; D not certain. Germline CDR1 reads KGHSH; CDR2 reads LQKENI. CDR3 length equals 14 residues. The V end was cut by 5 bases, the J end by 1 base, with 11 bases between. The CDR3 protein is CASSVGGPNTEAFF. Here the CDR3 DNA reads TGTGCCAGCTCAGTCGGAGGCCCGAACACTGAAGCTTTCTTT.

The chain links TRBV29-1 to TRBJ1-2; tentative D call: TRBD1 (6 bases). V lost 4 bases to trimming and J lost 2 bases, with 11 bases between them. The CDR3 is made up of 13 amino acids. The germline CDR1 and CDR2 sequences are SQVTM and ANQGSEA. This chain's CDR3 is CSVAGARNYGYTF. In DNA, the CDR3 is TGCAGCGTTGCAGGGGCGAGAAACTATGGCTACACCTTC.

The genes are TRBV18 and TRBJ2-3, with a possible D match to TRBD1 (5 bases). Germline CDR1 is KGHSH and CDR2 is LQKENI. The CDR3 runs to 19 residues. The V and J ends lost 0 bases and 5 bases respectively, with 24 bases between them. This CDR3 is CASSPPGPRSGVIGDTQYF. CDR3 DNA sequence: TGTGCCAGCTCACCACCGGGGCCAAGATCCGGAGTGATAGGAGATACGCAGTATTTT.

CDR3 sequence reads: CASSVGLAGGSPYEQYF. The DNA of the CDR3 is TGTGCCAGCAGCGTAGGTCTAGCGGGGGGTAGTCCCTACGAGCAGTACTTC. This chain connects TRBV9 to TRBJ2-7; 11 bases agree with TRBD2. V gave up 0 bases and J gave up 2 bases; unmatched junction bases: 7. The germline CDR1 and CDR2 sequences are SGDLS and YYNGEE. This CDR3 contains 17 residues.

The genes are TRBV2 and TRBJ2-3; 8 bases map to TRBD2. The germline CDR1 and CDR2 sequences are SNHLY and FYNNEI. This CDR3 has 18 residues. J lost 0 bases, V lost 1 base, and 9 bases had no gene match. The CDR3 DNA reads TGTGCCAGCAGTGAAGTTCGCGGGGGGTCCTCTAGCACAGATACGCAGTATTTT. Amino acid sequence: CASSEVRGGSSSTDTQYF.

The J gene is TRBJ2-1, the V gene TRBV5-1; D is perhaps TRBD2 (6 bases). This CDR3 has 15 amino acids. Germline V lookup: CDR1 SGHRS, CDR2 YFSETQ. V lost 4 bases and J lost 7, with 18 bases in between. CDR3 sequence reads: CASSLDRLSGNEQFF. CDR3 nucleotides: TGCGCCAGCAGCCTTGACCGCCTCAGCGGGAATGAGCAGTTCTTC.

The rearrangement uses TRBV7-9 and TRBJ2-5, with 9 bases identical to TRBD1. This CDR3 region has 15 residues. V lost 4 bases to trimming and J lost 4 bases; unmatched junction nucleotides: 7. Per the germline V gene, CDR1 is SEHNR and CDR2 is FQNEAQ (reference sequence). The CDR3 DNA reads TGTGCCAGCAGCTGGGGACAGGGAGAGGGAGAGACCCAGTACTTC. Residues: CASSWGQGEGETQYF.

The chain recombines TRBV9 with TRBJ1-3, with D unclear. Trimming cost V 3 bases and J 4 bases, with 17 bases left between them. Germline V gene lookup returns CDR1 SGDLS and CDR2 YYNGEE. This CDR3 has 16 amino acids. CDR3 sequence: CASSAGSEDSGNTIYF. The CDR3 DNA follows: TGTGCCAGCAGCGCCGGATCCGAGGACTCCGGAAACACCATATATTTT.

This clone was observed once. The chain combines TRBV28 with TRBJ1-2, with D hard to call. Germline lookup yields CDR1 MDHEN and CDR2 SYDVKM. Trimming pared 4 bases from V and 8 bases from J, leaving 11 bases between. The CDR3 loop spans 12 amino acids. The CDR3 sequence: CASSSSAVGYTF. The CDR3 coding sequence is TGTGCCAGCAGTTCCTCGGCGGTGGGCTACACCTTC.

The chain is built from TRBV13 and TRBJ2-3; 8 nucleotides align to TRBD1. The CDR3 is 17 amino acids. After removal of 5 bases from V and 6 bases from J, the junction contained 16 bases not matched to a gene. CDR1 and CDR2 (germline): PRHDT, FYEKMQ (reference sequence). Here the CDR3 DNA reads TGTGCCAGCAGCCGTAAAACCGGGACAGGTCTTCGGGATACGCAGTATTTT. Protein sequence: CASSRKTGTGLRDTQYF.

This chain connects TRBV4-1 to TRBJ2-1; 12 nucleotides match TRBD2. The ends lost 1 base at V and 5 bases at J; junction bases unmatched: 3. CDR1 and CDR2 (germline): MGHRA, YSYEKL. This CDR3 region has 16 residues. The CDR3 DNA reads TGCGCCAGCAGCCAAGCGGCTAGCGGGAGGGACAATGAGCAGTTCTTC. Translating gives CASSQAASGRDNEQFF.

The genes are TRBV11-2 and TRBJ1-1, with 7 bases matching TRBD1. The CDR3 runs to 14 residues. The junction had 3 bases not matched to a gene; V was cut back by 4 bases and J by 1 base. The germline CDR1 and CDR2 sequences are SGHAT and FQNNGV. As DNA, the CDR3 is TGTGCCAGCAGCTCGAGGGACAGGAACACTGAAGCTTTCTTT. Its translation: CASSSRDRNTEAFF.

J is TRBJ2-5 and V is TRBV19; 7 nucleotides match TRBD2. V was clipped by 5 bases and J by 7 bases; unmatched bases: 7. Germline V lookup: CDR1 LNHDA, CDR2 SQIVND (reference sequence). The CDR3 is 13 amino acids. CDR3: CASSPSWGGTQYF. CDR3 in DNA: TGTGCCAGTAGTCCCTCCTGGGGGGGGACCCAGTACTTC. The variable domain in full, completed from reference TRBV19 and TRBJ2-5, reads DGGITQSPKYLFRKEGQNVTLSCEQNLNHDAMYWYRQDPGQGLRLIYYSQIVNDFQKGDIAEGYSVSREKKESFPLTVTSAQKNPTAFYLCASSPSWGGTQYFGPGTRLLVL.

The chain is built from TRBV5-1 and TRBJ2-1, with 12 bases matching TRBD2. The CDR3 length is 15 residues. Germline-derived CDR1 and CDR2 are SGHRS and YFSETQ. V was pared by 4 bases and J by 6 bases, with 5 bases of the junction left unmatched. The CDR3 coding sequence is TGCGCCAGCAGCGAACTAGCGGGGGGAACCAATGAGCAGTTCTTC. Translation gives CASSELAGGTNEQFF.

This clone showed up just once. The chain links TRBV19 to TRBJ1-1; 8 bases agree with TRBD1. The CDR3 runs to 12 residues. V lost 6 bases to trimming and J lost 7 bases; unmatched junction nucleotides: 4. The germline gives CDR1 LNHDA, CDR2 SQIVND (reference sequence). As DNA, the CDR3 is TGTGCCAGTAGGGACAGGGCTAGTGAAGCTTTCTTT. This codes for CASRDRASEAFF.

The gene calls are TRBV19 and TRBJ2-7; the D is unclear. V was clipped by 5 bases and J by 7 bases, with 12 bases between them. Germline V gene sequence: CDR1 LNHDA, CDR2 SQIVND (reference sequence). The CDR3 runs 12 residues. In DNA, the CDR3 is TGTGCCAGTAGTGGTTCGGCGAGGGAGCAGTACTTC. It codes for CASSGSAREQYF.